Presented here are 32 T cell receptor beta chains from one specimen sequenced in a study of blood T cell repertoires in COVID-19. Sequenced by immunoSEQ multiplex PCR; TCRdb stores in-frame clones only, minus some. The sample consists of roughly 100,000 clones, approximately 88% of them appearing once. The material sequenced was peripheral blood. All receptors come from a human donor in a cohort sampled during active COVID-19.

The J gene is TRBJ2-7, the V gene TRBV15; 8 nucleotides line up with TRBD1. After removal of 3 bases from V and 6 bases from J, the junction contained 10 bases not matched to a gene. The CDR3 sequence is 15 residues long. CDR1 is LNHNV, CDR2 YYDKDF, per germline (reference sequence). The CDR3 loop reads CATSRTPLDRGEQYF. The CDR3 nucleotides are TGTGCCACCAGCAGGACCCCCCTTGACAGGGGCGAGCAGTACTTC.

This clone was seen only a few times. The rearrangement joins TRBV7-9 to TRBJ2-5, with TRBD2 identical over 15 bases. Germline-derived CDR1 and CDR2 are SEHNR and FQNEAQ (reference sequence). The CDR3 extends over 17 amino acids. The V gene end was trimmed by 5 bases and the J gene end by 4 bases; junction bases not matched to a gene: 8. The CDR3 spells CASSPGLAGGPGETQYF. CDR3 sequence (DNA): TGTGCCAGCAGCCCTGGACTAGCGGGGGGGCCAGGAGAGACCCAGTACTTC.

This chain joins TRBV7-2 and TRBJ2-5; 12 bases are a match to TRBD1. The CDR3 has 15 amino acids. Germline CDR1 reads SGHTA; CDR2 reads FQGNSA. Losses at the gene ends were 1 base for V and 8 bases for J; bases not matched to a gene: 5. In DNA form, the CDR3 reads TGTGCCAGCAGCTTAGGGGACAGGGGGCGGAAAACCCAGTACTTC. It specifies CASSLGDRGRKTQYF.

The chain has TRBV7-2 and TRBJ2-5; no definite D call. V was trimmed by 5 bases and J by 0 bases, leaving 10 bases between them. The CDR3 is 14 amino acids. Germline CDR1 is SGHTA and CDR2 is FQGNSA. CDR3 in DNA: TGTGCCAGCAGCCCCTCGCGGTACCAAGAGACCCAGTACTTC. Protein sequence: CASSPSRYQETQYF.

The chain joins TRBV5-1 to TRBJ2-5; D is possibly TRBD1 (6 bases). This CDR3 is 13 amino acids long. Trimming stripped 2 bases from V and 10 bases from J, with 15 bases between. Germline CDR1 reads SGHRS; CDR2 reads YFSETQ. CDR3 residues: CASSLLQGTDQYF. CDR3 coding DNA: TGCGCCAGCAGCTTATTGCAGGGGACGGACCAGTACTTC. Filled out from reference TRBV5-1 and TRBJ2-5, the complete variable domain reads KAGVTQTPRYLIKTRGQQVTLSCSPISGHRSVSWYQQTPGQGLQFLFEYFSETQRNKGNFPGRFSGRQFSNSRSEMNVSTLELGDSALYLCASSLLQGTDQYFGPGTRLLVL.

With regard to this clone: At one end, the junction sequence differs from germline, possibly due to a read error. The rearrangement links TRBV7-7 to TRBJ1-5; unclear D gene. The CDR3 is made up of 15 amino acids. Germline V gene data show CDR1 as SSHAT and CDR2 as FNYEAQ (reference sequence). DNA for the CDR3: TGTGCTAGCAGCTTAGACTGCTATAGCAATCAGCCCCAGCATTTT. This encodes CASSLDCYSNQPQHF.

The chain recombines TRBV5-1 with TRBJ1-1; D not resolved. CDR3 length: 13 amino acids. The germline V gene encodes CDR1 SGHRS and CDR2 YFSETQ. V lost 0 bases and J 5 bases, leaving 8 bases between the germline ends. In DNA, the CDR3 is TGCGCCAGCAGCTTGGCCGCGGGTACTGAAGCTTTCTTT. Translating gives CASSLAAGTEAFF.

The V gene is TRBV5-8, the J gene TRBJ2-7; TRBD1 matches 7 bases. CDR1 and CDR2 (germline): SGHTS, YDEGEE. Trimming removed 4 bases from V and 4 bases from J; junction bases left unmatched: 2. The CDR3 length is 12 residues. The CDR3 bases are TGTGCCAGCAGCGAGACAGGGTACGAGCAGTACTTC. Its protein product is CASSETGYEQYF.

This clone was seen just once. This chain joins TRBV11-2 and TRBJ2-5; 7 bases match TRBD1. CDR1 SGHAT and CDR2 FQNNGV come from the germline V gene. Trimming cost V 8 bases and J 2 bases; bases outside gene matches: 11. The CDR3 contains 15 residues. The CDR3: CASERGQARQETQYF. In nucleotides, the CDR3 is TGTGCCAGCGAAAGGGGGCAGGCGAGACAAGAGACCCAGTACTTC.

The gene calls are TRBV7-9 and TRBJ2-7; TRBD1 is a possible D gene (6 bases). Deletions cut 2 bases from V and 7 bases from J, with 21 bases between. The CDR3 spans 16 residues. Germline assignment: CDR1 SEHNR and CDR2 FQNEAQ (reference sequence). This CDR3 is CASSLHSGHSSKEQYF. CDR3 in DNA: TGTGCCAGCAGCTTACACTCGGGACATAGTAGTAAGGAGCAGTACTTC.

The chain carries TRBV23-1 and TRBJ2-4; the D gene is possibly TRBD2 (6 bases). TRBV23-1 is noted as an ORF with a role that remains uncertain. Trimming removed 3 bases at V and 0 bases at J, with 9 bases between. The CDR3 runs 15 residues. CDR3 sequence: CASSHRRVAKNIQYF. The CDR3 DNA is TGCGCCAGCAGTCACCGGAGGGTAGCCAAAAACATTCAGTACTTC.

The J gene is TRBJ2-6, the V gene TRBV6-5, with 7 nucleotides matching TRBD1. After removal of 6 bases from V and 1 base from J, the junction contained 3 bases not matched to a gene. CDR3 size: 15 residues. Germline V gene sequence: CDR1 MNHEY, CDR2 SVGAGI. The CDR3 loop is CASRNRGSGANVLTF. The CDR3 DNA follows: TGTGCCAGCAGGAACAGGGGTTCTGGGGCCAACGTCCTGACTTTC.

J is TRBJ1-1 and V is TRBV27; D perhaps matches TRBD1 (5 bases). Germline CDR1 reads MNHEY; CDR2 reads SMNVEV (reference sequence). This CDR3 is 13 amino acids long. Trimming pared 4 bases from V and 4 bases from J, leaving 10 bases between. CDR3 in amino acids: CASSSGLFTEAFF. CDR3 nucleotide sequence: TGTGCCAGCAGTTCAGGGTTATTCACTGAAGCTTTCTTT.

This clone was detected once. In DNA form, the CDR3 reads TGTGCCAGCAGCTTGAGGGACAGGGGGCTCTATGGCTACACCTTC. Protein sequence: CASSLRDRGLYGYTF. The chain recombines TRBV5-6 with TRBJ1-2, with 12 bases fitting TRBD1. The J segment lost 4 bases and the V segment lost 1 base, leaving 2 bases of the junction unmatched. Germline-derived CDR1 and CDR2 are SGHDT and YYEEEE. This CDR3 contains 15 residues.

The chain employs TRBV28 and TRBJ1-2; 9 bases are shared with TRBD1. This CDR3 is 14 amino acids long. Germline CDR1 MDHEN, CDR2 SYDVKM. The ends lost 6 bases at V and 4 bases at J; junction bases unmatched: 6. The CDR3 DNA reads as TGTGCCAGCAGAGGACAGGGGTCTGCCTATGGCTACACCTTC. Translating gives CASRGQGSAYGYTF.

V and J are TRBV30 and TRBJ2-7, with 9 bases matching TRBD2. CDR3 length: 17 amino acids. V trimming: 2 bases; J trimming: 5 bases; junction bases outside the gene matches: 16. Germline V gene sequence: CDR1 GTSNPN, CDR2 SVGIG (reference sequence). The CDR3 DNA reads TGTGCCTGGAGTATACCCTTTTTTGCGGGGGGGCCCCACGAGCAGTACTTC. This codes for CAWSIPFFAGGPHEQYF.

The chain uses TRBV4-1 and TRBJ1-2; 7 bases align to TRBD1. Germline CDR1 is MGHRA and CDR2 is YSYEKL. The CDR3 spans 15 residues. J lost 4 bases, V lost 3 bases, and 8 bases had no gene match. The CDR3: CASSHDTTGIYGYTF. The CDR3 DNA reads TGCGCCAGCAGCCATGACACGACAGGGATCTATGGCTACACCTTC.

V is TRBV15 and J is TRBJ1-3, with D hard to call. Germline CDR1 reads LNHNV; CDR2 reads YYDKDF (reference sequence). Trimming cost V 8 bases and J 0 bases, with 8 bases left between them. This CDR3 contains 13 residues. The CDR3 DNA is TGTGCCACCCGATGGAGCTCTGGAAACACCATATATTTT. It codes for CATRWSSGNTIYF. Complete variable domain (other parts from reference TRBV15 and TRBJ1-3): DAMVIQNPRYQVTQFGKPVTLSCSQTLNHNVMYWYQQKSSQAPKLLFHYYDKDFNNEADTPDNFQSRRPNTSFCFLDIRSPGLGDTAMYLCATRWSSGNTIYFGEGSWLTVV.

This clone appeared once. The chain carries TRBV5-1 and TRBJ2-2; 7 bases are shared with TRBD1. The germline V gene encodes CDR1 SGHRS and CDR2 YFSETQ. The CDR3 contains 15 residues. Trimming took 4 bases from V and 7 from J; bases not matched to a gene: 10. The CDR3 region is CASSLQDRSNGELFF. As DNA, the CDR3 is TGCGCCAGCAGCCTTCAGGACAGGTCTAACGGGGAGCTGTTTTTT.

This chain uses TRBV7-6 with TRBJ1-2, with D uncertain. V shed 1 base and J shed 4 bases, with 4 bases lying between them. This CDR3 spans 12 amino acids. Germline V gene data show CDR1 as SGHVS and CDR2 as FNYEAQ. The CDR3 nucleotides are TGTGCCAGCAGCTTAGGTAGCTATGGCTACACCTTC. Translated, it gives CASSLGSYGYTF. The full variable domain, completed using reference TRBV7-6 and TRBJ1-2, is GAGVSQSPRYKVTKRGQDVALRCDPISGHVSLYWYRQALGQGPEFLTYFNYEAQQDKSGLPNDRFSAERPEGSISTLTIQRTEQRDSAMYRCASSLGSYGYTFGSGTRLTVV.

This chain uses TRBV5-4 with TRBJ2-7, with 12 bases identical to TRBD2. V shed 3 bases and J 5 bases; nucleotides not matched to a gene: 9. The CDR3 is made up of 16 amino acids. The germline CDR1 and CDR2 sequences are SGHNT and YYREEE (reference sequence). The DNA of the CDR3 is TGTGCCAGCAGCTCAATGCTAGCGGGGGGGTCCCACGAGCAGTACTTC. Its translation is CASSSMLAGGSHEQYF.

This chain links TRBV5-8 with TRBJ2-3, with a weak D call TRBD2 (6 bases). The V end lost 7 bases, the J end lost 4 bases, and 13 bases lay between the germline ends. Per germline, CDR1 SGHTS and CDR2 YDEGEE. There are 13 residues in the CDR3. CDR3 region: CASGLYAADTQYF. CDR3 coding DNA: TGTGCCAGCGGACTATACGCCGCAGATACGCAGTATTTT.

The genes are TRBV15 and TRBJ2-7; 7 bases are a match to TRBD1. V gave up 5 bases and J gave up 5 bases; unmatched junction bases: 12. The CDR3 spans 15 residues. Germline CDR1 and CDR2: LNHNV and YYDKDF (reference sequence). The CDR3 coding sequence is TGTGCCACCAGCGGACGACAGGGCTTTAACGACGAGCAGTACTTC. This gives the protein CATSGRQGFNDEQYF.

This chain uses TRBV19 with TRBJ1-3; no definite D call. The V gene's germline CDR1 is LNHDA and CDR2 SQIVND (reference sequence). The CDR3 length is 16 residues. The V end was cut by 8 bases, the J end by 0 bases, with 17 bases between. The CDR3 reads CASGGGSQYSGNTIYF. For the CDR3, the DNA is TGTGCCAGTGGAGGAGGGTCCCAGTACTCTGGAAACACCATATATTTT.

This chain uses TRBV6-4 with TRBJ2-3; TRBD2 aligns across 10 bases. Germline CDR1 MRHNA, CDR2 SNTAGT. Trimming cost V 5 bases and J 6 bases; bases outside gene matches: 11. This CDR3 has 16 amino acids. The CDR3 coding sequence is TGTGCCAGCAGTCCCAGCGGGGGGGCCGCACAGGATACGCAGTATTTT. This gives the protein CASSPSGGAAQDTQYF.

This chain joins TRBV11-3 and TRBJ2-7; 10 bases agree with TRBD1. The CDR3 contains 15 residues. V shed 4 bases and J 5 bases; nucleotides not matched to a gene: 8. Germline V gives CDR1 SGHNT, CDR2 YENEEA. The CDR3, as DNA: TGTGCCAGCAGCTCCGTCCCGGGACAGGGGAACGAGCAGTACTTC. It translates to CASSSVPGQGNEQYF.

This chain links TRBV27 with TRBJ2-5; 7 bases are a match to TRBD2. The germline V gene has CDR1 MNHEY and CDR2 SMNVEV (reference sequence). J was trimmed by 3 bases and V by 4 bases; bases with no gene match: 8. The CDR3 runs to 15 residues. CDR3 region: CASSSYLGGKETQYF. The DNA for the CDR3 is TGTGCCAGCAGTTCATACCTCGGGGGGAAAGAGACCCAGTACTTC.

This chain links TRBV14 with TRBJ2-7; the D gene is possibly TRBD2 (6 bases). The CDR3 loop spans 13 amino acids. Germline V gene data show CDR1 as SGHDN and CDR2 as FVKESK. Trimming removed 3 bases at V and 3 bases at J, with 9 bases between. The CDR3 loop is CASSHWEVYEQYF. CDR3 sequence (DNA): TGTGCCAGCAGCCATTGGGAGGTCTACGAGCAGTACTTC.

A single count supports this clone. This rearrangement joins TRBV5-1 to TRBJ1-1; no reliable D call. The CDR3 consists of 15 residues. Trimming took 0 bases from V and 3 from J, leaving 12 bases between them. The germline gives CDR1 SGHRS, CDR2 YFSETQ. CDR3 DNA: TGCGCCAGCAGCTTGGGGGATCCGGGAGACACTGAAGCTTTCTTT. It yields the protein CASSLGDPGDTEAFF.

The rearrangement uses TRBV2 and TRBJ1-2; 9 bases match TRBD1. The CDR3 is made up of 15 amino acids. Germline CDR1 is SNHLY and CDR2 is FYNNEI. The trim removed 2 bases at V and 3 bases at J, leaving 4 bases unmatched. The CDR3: CASSETQGAYYGYTF. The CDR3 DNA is TGTGCCAGCAGTGAAACACAGGGGGCGTACTATGGCTACACCTTC.

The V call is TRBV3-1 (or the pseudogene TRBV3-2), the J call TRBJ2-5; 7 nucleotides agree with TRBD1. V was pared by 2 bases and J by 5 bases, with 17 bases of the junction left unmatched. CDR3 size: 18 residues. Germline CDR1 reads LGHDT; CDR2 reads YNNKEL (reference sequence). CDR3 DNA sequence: TGTGCCAGCAGCCAATACAAGGGGGCAGGGGGTGAGGAGGAGACCCAGTACTTC. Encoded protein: CASSQYKGAGGEEETQYF.

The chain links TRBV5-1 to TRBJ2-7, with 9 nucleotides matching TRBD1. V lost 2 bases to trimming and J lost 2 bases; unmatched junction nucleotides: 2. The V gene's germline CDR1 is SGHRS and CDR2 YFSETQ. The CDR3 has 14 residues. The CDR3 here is CASSFDRGTYEQYF. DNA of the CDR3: TGCGCCAGCAGCTTCGACAGGGGGACCTACGAGCAGTACTTC.